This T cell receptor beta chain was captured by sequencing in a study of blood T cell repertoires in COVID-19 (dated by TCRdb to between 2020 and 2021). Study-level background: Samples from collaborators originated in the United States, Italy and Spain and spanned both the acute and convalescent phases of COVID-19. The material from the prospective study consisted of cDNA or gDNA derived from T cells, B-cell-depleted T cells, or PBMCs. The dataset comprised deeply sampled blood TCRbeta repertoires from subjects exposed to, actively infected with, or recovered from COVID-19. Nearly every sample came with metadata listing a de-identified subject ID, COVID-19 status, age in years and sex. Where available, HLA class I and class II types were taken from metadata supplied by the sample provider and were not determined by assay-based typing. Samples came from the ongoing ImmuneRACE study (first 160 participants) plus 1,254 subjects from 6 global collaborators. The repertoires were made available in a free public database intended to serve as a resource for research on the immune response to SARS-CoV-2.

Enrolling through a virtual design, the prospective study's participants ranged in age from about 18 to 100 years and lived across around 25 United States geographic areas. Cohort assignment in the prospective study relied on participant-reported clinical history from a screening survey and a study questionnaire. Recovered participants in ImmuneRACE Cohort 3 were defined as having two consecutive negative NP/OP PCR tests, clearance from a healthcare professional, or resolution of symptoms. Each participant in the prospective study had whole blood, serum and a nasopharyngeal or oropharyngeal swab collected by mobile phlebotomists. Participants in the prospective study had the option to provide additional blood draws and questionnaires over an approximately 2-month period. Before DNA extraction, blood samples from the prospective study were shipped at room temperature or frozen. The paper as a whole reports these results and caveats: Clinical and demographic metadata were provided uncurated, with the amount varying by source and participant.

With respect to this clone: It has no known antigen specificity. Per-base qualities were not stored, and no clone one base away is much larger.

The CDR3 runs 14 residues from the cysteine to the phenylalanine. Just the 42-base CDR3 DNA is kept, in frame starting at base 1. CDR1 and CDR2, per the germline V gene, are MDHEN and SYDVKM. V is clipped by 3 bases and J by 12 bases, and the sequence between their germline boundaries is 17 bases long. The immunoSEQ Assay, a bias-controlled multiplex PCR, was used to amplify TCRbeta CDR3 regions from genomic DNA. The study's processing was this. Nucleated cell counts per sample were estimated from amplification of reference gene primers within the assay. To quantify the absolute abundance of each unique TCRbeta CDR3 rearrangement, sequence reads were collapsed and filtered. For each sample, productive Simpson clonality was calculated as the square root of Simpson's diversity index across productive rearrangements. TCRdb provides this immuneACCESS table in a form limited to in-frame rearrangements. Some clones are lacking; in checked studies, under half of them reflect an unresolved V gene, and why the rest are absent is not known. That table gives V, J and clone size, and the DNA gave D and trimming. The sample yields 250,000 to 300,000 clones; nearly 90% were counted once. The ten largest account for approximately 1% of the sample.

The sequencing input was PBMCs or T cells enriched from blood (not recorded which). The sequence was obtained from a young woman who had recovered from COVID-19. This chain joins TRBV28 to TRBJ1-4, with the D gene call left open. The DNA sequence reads TGTGCCAGCAGTTTTAGTATTGGGCCGGCCGAACTGTTTTTT. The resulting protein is CASSFSIGPAELFF.